This TCR beta chain was found in a study of T cells after yellow fever vaccination. This CDR3 region has 12 residues. The germline V gene has CDR1 DFQATT and CDR2 SNEGSKA (reference sequence). One entry per CDR3 protein, called by TCRdb with MiXCR from the 5' RACE reads. The repertoire holds over 200,000 distinct CDR3 sequences, with about 7% as singletons. This clonotype turned up a few times. An end of the junction does not agree with germline; a read error may underlie this. J is TRBJ2-2 and V is TRBV20-1, with D unclear. Source: CD4+ T cells sorted from PBMCs, taken on the day of the yellow fever booster vaccination. This TCR derives from a man younger than 45 who received the YFV17D yellow fever vaccine. CDR3 amino acids: CSARDSARELFF. The CDR3 nucleotides are TGCAGTGCGAGAGACTCGGCCCGGGAGCTGTTTTTT.